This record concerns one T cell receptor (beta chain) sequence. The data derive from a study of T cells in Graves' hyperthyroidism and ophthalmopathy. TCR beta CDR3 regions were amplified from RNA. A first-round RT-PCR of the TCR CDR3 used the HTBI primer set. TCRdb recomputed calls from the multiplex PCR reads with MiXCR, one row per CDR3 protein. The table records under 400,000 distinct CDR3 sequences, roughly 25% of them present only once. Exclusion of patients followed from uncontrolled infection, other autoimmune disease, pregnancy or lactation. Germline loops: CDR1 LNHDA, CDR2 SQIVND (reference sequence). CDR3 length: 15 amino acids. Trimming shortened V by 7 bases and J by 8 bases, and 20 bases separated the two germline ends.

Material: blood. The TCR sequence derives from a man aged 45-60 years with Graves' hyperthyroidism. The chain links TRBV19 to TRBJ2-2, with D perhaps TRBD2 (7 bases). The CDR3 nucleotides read TGTGCCAGTACCCCCAGCGGGACAAAGCCAGGGGAGCTGTTTTTT. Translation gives CASTPSGTKPGELFF.